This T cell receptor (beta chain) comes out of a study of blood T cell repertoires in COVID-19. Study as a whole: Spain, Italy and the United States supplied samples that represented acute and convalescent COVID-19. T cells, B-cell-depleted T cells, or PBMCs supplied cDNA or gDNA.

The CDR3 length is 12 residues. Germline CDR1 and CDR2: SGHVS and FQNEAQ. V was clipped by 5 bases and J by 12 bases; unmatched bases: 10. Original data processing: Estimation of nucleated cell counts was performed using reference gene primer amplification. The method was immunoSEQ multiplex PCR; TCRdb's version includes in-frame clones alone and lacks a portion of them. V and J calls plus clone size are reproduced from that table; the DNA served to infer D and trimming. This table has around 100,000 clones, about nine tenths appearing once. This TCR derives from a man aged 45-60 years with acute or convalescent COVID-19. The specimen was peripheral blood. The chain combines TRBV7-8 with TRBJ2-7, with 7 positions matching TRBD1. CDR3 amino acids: CASSARQGSLYF. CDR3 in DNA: TGTGCCAGCAGCGCACGACAGGGCTCCTTGTACTTC.